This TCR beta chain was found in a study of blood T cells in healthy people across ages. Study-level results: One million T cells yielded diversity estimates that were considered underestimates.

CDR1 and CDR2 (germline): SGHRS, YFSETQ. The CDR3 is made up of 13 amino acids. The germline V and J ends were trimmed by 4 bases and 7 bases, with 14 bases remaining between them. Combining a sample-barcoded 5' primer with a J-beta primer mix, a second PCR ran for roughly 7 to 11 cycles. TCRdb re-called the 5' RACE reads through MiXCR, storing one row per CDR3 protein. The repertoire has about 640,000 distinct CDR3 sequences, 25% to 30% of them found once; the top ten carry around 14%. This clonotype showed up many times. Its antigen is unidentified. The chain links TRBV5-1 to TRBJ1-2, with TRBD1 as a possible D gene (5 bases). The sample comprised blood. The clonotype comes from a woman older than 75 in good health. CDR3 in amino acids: CASSIQEGLGYTF. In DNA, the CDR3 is TGCGCCAGCAGCATTCAGGAGGGGCTTGGCTACACCTTC.